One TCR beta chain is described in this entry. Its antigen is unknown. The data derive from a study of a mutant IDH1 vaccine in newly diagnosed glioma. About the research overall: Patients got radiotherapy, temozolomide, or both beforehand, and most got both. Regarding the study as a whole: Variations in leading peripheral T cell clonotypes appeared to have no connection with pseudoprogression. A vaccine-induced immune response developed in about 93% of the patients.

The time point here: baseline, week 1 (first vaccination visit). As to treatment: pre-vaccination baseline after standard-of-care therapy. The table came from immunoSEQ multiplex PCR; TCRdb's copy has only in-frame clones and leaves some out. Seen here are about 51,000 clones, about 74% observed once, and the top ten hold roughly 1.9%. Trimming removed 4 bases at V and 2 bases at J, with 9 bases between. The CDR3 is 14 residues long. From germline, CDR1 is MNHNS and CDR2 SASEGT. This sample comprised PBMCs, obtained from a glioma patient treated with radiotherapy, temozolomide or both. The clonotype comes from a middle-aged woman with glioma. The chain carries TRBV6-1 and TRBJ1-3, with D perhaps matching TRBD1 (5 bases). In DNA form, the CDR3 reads TGTGCCAGCAGTGGACAGTACCCTGGAAACACCATATATTTT. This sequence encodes CASSGQYPGNTIYF.